Shown below are 9 T cell receptor beta chains from a single sample sequenced in a study of early T cells in non-severe SARS-CoV-2 infection. TCRdb independently ran MiXCR on the 5' RACE reads; one entry per CDR3 protein. The sample records 55,000 to 75,000 distinct CDR3 sequences, more than 9% being singletons. Input material: whole blood. Receptor source: an adult who was a healthcare worker with PCR-confirmed SARS-CoV-2 infection or an uninfected control (not recorded which).

The chain uses TRBV18 and TRBJ1-2, with D possibly matching TRBD1 (5 bases). The CDR3 covers 14 residues. Germline CDR1 and CDR2: KGHSH and LQKENI. The germline V and J ends were trimmed by 2 bases and 4 bases, with 11 bases remaining between them. In DNA, the CDR3 is TGTGCCAGCTCACCAACCGGGACCGGCTATGGCTACACCTTC. It is translated as CASSPTGTGYGYTF.

This clonotype has only a few counts. The V and J genes are TRBV18 and TRBJ1-5, with D perhaps matching TRBD1 (6 bases). Per germline, CDR1 KGHSH and CDR2 LQKENI. Trimming left V 0 bases short and J 4 bases short, with 13 bases between. The length of the CDR3 is 16 residues. CDR3 nucleotide sequence: TGTGCCAGCTCACCACCCGCAGGGGTGGGGAATCAGCCCCAGCATTTT. Translating it yields CASSPPAGVGNQPQHF. The whole variable domain, remainder taken from reference TRBV18 and TRBJ1-5, is NAGVMQNPRHLVRRRGQEARLRCSPMKGHSHVYWYRQLPEEGLKFMVYLQKENIIDESGMPKERFSAEFPKEGPSILRIQQVVRGDSAAYFCASSPPAGVGNQPQHFGDGTRLSIL.

The chain links TRBV29-1 to TRBJ2-6, with 8 bases lining up with TRBD1. Germline CDR1 SQVTM, CDR2 ANQGSEA. Losses at the gene ends were 4 bases for V and 0 bases for J; bases not matched to a gene: 8. The CDR3 is 17 residues long. The CDR3 here is CSVALRTGPSGANVLTF. CDR3 nucleotides: TGCAGCGTTGCTCTGCGGACAGGGCCCTCTGGGGCCAACGTCCTGACTTTC.

This clonotype was detected many times. The chain is built from TRBV18 and TRBJ2-7; D perhaps matches TRBD2 (6 bases). The CDR3 is made up of 14 amino acids. V was pared by 3 bases and J by 7 bases, with 16 bases between. Germline values: CDR1 KGHSH, CDR2 LQKENI. In DNA, the CDR3 is TGTGCCAGCTCACCCACCAGTTGGAGGGGAGAGCAGTACTTC. Residues: CASSPTSWRGEQYF.

This clonotype came up many times. The chain combines TRBV9 with TRBJ2-1, with 9 bases matching TRBD2. Germline values: CDR1 SGDLS, CDR2 YYNGEE. The CDR3 is made up of 15 amino acids. Trimming removed 3 bases from V and 6 bases from J; junction bases left unmatched: 7. The CDR3 nucleotides are TGTGCCAGCAGCGCGCGGGGGGGACCTATCAATGAGCAGTTCTTC. This encodes CASSARGGPINEQFF.

As concerns this clonotype: A much bigger clone sits one base away, suggesting this may be a read error. V usage is TRBV15 and J usage is TRBJ2-7, with D perhaps TRBD1 or TRBD2 (5 bases each). The better agreement between TRBJ2-1 and the DNA end casts doubt on the J call. This CDR3 comprises 14 residues. Germline CDR1 LNHNV, CDR2 YYDKDF (reference sequence). CDR3 nucleotides: TGTGCCACCAGCGGACCGGGACGGGTATACGAGCAGTTCTTC. This gives the protein CATSGPGRVYEQFF.

The chain links TRBV29-1 to TRBJ2-5; D is uncertain. Germline loops: CDR1 SQVTM, CDR2 ANQGSEA. V lost 5 bases and J lost 4, with 8 bases in between. CDR3 length: 11 amino acids. CDR3: CSVIVSETQYF. The CDR3 bases are TGCAGCGTTATAGTATCAGAGACCCAGTACTTC.

This clonotype occurred many times. The rearrangement joins TRBV11-2 to TRBJ2-7; 7 bases match TRBD2. Germline trimming cut 3 bases from V and 5 bases from J; bases unmatched to any gene: 4. The germline V gene encodes CDR1 SGHAT and CDR2 FQNNGV. The CDR3 length is 13 residues. This CDR3 reads CASSFPRGDEQYF. The CDR3 DNA follows: TGTGCCAGCAGCTTCCCCCGGGGGGACGAGCAGTACTTC.

This clonotype occurred a few times. V and J are TRBV4-1 and TRBJ2-1; D assignment may be TRBD1 or TRBD2 (5 bases each). Germline CDR1 is MGHRA and CDR2 is YSYEKL. The CDR3 sequence is 14 residues long. Trimming left V 0 bases short and J 8 bases short, with 11 bases between. The CDR3 region is CASSQDDLGDEQFF. For the CDR3, the DNA is TGCGCCAGCAGCCAAGATGATCTGGGGGATGAGCAGTTCTTC.